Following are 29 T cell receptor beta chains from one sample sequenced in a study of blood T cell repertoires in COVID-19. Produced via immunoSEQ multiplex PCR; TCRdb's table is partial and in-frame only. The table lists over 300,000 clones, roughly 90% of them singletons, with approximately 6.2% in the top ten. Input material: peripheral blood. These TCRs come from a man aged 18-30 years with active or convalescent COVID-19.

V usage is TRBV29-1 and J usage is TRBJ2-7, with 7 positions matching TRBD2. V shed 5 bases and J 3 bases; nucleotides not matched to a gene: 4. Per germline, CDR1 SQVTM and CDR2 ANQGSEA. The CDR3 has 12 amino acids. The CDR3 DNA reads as TGCAGCGTTCCGGGACTACACTACGAGCAGTACTTC. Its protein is CSVPGLHYEQYF.

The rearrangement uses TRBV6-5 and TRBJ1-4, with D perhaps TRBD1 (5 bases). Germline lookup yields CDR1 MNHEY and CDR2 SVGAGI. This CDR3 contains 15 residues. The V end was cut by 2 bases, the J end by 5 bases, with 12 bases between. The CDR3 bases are TGTGCCAGCAGTTACCTGACAGCCACAAATGAAAAACTGTTTTTT. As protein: CASSYLTATNEKLFF.

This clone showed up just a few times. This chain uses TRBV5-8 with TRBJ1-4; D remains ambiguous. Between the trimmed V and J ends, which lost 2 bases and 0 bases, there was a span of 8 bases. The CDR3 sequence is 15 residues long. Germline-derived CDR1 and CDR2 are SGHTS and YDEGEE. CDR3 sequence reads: CASSFAASTNEKLFF. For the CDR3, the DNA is TGTGCCAGCAGCTTCGCGGCGTCAACTAATGAAAAACTGTTTTTT. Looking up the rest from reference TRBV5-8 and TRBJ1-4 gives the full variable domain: EAGVTQSPTHLIKTRGQQATLRCSPISGHTSVYWYQQALGLGLQFLLWYDEGEERNRGNFPPRFSGRQFPNYSSELNVNALELEDSALYLCASSFAASTNEKLFFGSGTQLSVL.

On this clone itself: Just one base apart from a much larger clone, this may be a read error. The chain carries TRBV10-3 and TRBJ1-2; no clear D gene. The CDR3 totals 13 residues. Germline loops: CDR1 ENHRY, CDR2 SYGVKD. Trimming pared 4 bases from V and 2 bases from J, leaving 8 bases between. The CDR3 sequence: CAISAAINYGYTF. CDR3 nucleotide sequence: TGTGCCATCAGTGCCGCTATAAACTATGGCTACACCTTC.

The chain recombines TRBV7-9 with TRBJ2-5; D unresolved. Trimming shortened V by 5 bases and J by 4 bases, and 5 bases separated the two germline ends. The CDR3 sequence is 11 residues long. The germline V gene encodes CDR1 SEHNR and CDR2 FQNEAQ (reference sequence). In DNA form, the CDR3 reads TGTGCCAGCAGCCAGTTAGAGACCCAGTACTTC. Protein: CASSQLETQYF.

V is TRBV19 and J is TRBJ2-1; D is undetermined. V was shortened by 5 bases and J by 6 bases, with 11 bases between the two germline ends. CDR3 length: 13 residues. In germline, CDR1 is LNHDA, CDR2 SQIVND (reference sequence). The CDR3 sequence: CASSAWAGNEQFF. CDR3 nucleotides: TGTGCCAGTAGTGCCTGGGCCGGCAATGAGCAGTTCTTC.

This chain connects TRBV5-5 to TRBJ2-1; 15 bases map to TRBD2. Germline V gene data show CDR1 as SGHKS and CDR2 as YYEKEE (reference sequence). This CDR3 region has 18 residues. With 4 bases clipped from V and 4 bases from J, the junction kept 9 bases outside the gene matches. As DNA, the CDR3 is TGTGCCAGCAGCCTGGGACTAGCGGGAGGTTCTCAGTACAATGAGCAGTTCTTC. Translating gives CASSLGLAGGSQYNEQFF. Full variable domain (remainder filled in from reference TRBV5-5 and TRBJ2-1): DAGVTQSPTHLIKTRGQQVTLRCSPISGHKSVSWYQQVLGQGPQFIFQYYEKEERGRGNFPDRFSARQFPNYSSELNVNALLLGDSALYLCASSLGLAGGSQYNEQFFGPGTRLTVL.

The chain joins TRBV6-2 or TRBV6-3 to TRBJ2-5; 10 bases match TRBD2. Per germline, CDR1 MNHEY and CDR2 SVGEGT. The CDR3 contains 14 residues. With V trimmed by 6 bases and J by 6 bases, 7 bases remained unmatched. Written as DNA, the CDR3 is TGTGCCAGCAGCCAACTAGCGGGGATGAAGACCCAGTACTTC. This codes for CASSQLAGMKTQYF.

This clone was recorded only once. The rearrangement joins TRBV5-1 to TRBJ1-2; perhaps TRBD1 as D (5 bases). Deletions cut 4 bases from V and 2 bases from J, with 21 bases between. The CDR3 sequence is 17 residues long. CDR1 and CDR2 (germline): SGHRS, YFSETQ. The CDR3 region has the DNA TGCGCCAGCAGCCAAGGTCCCGACAGAACCTTAAACTATGGCTACACCTTC. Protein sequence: CASSQGPDRTLNYGYTF.

Here the CDR3 reads CASSLEVLGNTIYF. CDR3 sequence (DNA): TGTGCCAGCAGCTTAGAAGTACTCGGAAACACCATATATTTT. The chain couples TRBV7-6 to TRBJ1-3; D remains ambiguous. The CDR3 has 14 amino acids. V was pared by 1 base and J by 4 bases, with 8 bases between. Germline CDR1 SGHVS, CDR2 FNYEAQ.

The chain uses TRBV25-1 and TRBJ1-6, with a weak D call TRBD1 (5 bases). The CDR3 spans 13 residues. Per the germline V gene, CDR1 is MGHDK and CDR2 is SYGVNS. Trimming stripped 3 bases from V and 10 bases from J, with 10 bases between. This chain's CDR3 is CASSDRDSSPLHF. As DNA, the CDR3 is TGTGCCAGCAGTGATAGAGACAGCTCACCCCTCCACTTT.

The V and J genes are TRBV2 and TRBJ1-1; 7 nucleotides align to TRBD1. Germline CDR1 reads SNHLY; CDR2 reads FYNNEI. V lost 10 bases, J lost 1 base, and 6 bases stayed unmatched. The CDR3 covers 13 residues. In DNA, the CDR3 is TGTGCCACCGATAGGACAGGGAACACTGAAGCTTTCTTT. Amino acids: CATDRTGNTEAFF.

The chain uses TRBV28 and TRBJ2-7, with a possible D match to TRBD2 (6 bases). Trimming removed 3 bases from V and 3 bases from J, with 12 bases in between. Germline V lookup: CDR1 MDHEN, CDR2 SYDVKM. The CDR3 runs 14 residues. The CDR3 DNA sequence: TGTGCCAGCAGTTTTAGCGGCCCGCTCTACGAGCAGTACTTC. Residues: CASSFSGPLYEQYF.

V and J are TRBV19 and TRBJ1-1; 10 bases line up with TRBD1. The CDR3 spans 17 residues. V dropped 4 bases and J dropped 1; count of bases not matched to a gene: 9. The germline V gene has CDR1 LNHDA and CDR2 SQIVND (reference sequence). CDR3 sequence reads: CASSSRDRGNSNTEAFF. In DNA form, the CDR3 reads TGTGCCAGTAGTAGCCGGGACAGGGGAAACTCGAACACTGAAGCTTTCTTT.

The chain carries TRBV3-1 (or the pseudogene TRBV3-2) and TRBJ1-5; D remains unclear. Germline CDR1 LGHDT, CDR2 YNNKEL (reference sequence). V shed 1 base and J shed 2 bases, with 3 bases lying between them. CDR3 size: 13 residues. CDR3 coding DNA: TGTGCCAGCAGCCAAGTAGGCAATCAGCCCCAGCATTTT. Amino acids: CASSQVGNQPQHF.

The CDR3 loop is CASSPRTDYSGNTIYF. CDR3 DNA sequence: TGTGCCAGCTCGCCGAGGACTGACTATTCTGGAAACACCATATATTTT. This chain uses TRBV5-8 with TRBJ1-3, with no clear D. The V gene's germline CDR1 is SGHTS and CDR2 YDEGEE. V lost 7 bases and J 1 base, leaving 18 bases between the germline ends. This CDR3 is 16 amino acids long.

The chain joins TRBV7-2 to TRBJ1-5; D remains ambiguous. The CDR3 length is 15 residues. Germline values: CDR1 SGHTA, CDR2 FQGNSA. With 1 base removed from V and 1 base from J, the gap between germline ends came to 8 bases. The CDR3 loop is CASSLDGQSNQPQHF. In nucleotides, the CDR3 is TGTGCCAGCAGCTTAGATGGTCAGAGCAATCAGCCCCAGCATTTT.

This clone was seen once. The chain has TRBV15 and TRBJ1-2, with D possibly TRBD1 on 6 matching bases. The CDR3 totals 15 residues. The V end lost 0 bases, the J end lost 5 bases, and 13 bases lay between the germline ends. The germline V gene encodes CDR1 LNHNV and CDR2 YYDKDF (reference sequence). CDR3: CATSRESGQGYGYTF. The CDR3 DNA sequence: TGTGCCACCAGCAGAGAGTCGGGCCAGGGGTATGGCTACACCTTC. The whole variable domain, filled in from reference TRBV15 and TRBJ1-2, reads DAMVIQNPRYQVTQFGKPVTLSCSQTLNHNVMYWYQQKSSQAPKLLFHYYDKDFNNEADTPDNFQSRRPNTSFCFLDIRSPGLGDTAMYLCATSRESGQGYGYTFGSGTRLTVV.

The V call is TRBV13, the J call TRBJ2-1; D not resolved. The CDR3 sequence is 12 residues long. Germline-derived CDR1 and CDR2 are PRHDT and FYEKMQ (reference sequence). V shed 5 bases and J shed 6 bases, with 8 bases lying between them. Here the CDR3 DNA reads TGTGCCAGCAGCATAGCAGGCAATGAGCAGTTCTTC. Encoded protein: CASSIAGNEQFF.

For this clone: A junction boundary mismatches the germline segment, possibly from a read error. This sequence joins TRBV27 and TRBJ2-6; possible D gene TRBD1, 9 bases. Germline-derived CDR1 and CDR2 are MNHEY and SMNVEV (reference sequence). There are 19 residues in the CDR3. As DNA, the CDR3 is TGTGCCAGCAGACCGGGACAGGGTATAGGTCTTAGCGGGGCCAACGTGCTGACTTTC. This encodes CASRPGQGIGLSGANVLTF. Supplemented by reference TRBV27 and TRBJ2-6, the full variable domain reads EAQVTQNPRYLITVTGKKLTVTCSQNMNHEYMSWYRQDPGLGLRQIYYSMNVEVTDKGDVPEGYKVSRKEKRNFPLILESPSPNQTSLYFCASRPGQGIGLSGANVLTFGAGSRLTVL.

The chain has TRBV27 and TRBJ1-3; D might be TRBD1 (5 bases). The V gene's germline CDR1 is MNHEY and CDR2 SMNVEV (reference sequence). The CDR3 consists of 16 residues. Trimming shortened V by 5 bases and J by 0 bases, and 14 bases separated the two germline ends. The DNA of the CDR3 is TGTGCCAGCAGTCCGATGATCAGGGACTCTGGAAACACCATATATTTT. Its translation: CASSPMIRDSGNTIYF.

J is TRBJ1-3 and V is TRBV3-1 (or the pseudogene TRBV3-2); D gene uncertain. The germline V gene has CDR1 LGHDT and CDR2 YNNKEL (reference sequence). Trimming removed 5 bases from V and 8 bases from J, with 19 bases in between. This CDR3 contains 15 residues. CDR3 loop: CASSFRAGFGDTIYF. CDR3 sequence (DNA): TGTGCCAGCAGCTTTAGAGCGGGGTTTGGGGACACCATATATTTT.

CDR3 in DNA: TGTGCCAGCAGCTTTAGACAGAAGAACACTGAAGCTTTCTTT. It translates to CASSFRQKNTEAFF. The chain is built from TRBV7-3 and TRBJ1-1; TRBD1 is a possible D gene (5 bases). CDR3 length: 14 amino acids. V was cut by 3 bases and J by 1 base, with 9 bases left in between. Germline V gives CDR1 SGHTA, CDR2 FQGTGA. Full variable domain (remainder filled in from reference TRBV7-3 and TRBJ1-1): GAGVSQTPSNKVTEKGKYVELRCDPISGHTALYWYRQSLGQGPEFLIYFQGTGAADDSGLPNDRFFAVRPEGSVSTLKIQRTERGDSAVYLCASSFRQKNTEAFFGQGTRLTVV.

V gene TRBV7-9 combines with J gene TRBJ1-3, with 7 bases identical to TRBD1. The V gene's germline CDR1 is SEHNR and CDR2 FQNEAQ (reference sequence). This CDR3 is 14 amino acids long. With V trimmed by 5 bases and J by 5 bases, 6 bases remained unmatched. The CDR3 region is CASSQGGTRNTIYF. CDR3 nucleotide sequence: TGTGCCAGCAGCCAGGGGGGAACACGAAACACCATATATTTT. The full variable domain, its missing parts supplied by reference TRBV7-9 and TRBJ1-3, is DTGVSQNPRHKITKRGQNVTFRCDPISEHNRLYWYRQTLGQGPEFLTYFQNEAQLEKSRLLSDRFSAERPKGSFSTLEIQRTEQGDSAMYLCASSQGGTRNTIYFGEGSWLTVV.

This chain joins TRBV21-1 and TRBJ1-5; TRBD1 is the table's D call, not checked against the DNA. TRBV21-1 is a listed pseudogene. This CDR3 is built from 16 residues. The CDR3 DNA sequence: TGTGCCAGCAGGAGTACAGGGACGGTCAGCAATCAGCCCCAGCATTTT. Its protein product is CASRSTGTVSNQPQHF.

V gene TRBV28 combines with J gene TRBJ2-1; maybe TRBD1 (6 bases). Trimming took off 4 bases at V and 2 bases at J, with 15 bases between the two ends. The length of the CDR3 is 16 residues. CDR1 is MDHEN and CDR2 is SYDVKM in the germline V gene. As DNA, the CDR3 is TGTGCCAGCAGTTCGATGGACAGCCGAGCCTACAATGAGCAGTTCTTC. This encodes CASSSMDSRAYNEQFF.

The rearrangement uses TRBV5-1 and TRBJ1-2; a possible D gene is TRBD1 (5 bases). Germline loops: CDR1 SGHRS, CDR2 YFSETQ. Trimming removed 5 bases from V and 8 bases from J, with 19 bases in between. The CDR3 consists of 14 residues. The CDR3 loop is CASSPDSLLGGYTF. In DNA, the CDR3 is TGCGCCAGCAGTCCAGACAGCCTCTTAGGAGGCTACACCTTC.

The CDR3 loop is CASSAGGPNTGELFF. The DNA for the CDR3 is TGTGCCAGCAGTGCGGGAGGGCCTAACACCGGGGAGCTGTTTTTT. The genes are TRBV6-4 and TRBJ2-2; 8 nucleotides agree with TRBD2. Trimming at V came to 4 bases and at J to 2 bases, leaving 3 bases not matched to a gene. This CDR3 region has 15 residues. Germline CDR1 MRHNA, CDR2 SNTAGT.

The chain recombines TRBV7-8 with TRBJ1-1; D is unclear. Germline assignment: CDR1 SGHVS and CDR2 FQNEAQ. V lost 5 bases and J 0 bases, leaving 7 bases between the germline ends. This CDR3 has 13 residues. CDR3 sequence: CASSPVLNTEAFF. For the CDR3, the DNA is TGTGCCAGCAGCCCAGTACTGAACACTGAAGCTTTCTTT.